This T cell receptor (beta chain) was identified in a study of T cells after yellow fever vaccination. The study, taken as a whole, reports: Across the CD4 and CD8 compartments, a small share of clonotypes was present in both.

The length of the CDR3 is 11 residues. Germline V gene data show CDR1 as DFQATT and CDR2 as SNEGSKA (reference sequence). Each CDR3 protein gets one entry after TCRdb re-called the 5' RACE reads with MiXCR. Counted here are about 360,000 distinct CDR3 sequences, 6.2% occurring once; the ten biggest clones make up about 15%. This clonotype has more than one count but fewer than ten. Its antigen is as yet unknown. The material sequenced was PBMCs, taken 5 days after the yellow fever booster vaccination. V gene TRBV20-1 combines with J gene TRBJ2-7; TRBD2 matches 9 bases. This receptor was taken from a man aged 30 to 45 who received the YFV17D yellow fever vaccine. This CDR3 is CRTSGSYEQYF. In DNA form, the CDR3 reads TGCAGGACTAGCGGCTCCTACGAGCAGTACTTC.